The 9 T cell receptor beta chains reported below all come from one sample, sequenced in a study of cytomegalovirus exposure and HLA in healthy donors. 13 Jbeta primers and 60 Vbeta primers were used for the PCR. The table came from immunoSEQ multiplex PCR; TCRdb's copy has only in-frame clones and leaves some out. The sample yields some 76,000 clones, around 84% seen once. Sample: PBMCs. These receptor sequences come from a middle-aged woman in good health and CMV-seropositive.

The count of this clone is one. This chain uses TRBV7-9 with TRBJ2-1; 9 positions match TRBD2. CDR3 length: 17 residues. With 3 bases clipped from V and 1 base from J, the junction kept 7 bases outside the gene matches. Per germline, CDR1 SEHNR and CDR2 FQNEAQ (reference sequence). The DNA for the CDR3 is TGTGCCAGCAGCTTTCCAGCGGGAGGAGGGTCCTACAATGAGCAGTTCTTC. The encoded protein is CASSFPAGGGSYNEQFF. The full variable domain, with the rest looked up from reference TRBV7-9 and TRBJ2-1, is DTGVSQNPRHKITKRGQNVTFRCDPISEHNRLYWYRQTLGQGPEFLTYFQNEAQLEKSRLLSDRFSAERPKGSFSTLEIQRTEQGDSAMYLCASSFPAGGGSYNEQFFGPGTRLTVL.

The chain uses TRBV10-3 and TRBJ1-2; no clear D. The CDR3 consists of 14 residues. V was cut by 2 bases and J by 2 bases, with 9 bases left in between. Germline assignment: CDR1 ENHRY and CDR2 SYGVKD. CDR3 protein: CAISEGEINYGYTF. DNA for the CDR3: TGTGCCATCAGTGAGGGAGAGATAAACTATGGCTACACCTTC.

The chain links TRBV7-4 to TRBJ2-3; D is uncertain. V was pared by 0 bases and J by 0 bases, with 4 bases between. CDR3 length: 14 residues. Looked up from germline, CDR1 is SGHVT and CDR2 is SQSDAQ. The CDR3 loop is CASSLAASTDTQYF. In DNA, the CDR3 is TGTGCCAGCAGCTTAGCGGCCAGCACAGATACGCAGTATTTT.

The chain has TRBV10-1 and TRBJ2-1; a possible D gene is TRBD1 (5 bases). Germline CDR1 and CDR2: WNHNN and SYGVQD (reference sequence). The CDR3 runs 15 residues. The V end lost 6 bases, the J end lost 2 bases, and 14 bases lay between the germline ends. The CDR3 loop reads CASRRGAGPYNEQFF. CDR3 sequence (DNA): TGCGCCAGCAGGAGAGGCGCAGGGCCCTACAATGAGCAGTTCTTC.

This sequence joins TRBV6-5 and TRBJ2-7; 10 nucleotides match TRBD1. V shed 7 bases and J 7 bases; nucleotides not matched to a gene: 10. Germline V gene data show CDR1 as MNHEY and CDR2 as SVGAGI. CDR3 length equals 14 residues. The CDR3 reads CASTPGTGAGEQYF. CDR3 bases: TGTGCCAGCACCCCCGGGACAGGGGCGGGGGAGCAGTACTTC.

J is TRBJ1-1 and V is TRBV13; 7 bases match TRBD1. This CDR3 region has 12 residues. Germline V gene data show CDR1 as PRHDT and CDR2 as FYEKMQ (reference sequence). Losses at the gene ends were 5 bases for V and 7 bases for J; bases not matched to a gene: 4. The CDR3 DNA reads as TGTGCCAGCAGCCCGCGACAGGGTGAAGCTTTCTTT. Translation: CASSPRQGEAFF.

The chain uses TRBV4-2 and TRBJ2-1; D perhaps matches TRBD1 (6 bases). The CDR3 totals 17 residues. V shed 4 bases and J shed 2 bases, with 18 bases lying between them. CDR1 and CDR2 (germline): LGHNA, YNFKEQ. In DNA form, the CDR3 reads TGTGCCAGCAGCCTAAAGATGTCACAGGGAGCCTACAATGAGCAGTTCTTC. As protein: CASSLKMSQGAYNEQFF.

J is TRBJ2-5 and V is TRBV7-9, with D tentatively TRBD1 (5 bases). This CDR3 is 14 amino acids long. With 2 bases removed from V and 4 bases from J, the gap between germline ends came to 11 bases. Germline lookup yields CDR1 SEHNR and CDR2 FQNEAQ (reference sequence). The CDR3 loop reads CASSLLRTIETQYF. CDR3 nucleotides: TGTGCCAGCAGCTTATTGAGGACAATAGAGACCCAGTACTTC.

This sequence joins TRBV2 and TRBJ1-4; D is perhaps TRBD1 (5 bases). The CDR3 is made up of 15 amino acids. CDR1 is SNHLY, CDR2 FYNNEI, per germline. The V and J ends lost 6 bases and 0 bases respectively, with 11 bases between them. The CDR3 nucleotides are TGTGCCAGCAGAGTTCAGGGATCAACTAATGAAAAACTGTTTTTT. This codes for CASRVQGSTNEKLFF.